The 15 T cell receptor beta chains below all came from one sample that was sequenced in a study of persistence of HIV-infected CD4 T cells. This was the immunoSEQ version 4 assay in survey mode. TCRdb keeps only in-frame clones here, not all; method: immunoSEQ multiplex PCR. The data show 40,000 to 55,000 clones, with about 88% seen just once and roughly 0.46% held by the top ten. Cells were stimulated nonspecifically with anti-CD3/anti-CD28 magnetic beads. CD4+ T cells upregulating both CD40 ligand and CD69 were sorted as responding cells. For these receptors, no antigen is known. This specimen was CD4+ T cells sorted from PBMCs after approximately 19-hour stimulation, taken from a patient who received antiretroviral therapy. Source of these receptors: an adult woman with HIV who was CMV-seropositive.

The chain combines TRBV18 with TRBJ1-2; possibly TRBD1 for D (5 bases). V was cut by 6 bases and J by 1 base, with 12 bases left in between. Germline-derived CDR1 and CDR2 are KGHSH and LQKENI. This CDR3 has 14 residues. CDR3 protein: CASSEGFNNYGYTF. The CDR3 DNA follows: TGTGCCAGCTCTGAGGGGTTTAATAACTATGGCTACACCTTC.

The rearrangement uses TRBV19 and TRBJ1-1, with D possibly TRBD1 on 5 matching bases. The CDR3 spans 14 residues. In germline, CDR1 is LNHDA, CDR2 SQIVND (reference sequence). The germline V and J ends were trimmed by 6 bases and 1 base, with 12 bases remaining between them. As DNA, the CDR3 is TGTGCCAGTAGAACCAGGGTACAGAACACTGAAGCTTTCTTT. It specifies CASRTRVQNTEAFF.

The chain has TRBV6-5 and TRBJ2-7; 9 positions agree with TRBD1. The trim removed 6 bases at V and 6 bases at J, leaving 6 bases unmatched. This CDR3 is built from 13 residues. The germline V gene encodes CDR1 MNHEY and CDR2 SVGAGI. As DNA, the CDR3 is TGTGCCAGCAGCCGTGGGACAGGGAGCGAGCAGTACGTC. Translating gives CASSRGTGSEQYV.

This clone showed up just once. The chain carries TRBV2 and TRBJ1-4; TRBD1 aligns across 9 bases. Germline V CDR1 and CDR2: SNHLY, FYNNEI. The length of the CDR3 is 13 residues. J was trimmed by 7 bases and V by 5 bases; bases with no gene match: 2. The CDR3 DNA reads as TGTGCCAGCAGTTTGGACAGGGGTGAAAAACTGTTTTTT. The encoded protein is CASSLDRGEKLFF. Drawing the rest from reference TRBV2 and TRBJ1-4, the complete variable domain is EPEVTQTPSHQVTQMGQEVILRCVPISNHLYFYWYRQILGQKVEFLVSFYNNEISEKSEIFDDQFSVERPDGSNFTLKIRSTKLEDSAMYFCASSLDRGEKLFFGSGTQLSVL.

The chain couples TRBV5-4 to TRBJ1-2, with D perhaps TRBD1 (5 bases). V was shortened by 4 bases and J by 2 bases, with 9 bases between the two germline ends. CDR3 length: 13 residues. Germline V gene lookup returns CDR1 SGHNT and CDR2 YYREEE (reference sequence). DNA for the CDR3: TGTGCCAGCAGCGGGACTTTAAACTATGGCTACACCTTC. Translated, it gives CASSGTLNYGYTF.

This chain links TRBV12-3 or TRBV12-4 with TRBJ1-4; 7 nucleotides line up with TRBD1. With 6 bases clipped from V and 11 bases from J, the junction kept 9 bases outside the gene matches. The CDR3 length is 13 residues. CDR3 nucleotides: TGTGCCAGCAGAACTGACAGGGTAGGGAAACTGTTTTTT. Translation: CASRTDRVGKLFF.

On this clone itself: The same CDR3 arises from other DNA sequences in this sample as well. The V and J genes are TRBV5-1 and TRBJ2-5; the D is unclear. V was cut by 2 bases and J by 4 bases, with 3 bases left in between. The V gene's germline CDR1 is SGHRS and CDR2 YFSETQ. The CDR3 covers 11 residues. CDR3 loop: CASSLRETQYF. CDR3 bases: TGCGCCAGCAGCTTACGAGAGACCCAGTACTTC. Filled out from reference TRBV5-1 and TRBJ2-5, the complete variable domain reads KAGVTQTPRYLIKTRGQQVTLSCSPISGHRSVSWYQQTPGQGLQFLFEYFSETQRNKGNFPGRFSGRQFSNSRSEMNVSTLELGDSALYLCASSLRETQYFGPGTRLLVL.

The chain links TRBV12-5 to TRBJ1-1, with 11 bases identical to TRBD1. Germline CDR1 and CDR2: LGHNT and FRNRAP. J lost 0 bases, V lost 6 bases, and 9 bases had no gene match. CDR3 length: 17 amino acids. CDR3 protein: CASGRTGGAYLNTEAFF. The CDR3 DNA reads TGTGCTAGTGGGCGGACAGGGGGCGCGTACCTGAACACTGAAGCTTTCTTT.

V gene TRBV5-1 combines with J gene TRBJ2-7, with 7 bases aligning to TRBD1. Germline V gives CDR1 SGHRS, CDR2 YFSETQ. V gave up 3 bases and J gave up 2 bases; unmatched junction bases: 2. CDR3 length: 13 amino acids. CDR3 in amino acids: CASSSGGPYEQYF. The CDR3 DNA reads TGCGCCAGCAGCTCAGGGGGACCCTACGAGCAGTACTTC.

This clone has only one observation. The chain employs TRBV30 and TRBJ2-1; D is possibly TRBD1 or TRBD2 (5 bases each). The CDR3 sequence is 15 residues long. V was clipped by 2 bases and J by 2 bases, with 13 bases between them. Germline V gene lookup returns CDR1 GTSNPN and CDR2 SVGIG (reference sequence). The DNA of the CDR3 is TGTGCCTGGAGTCAGGGAGCAGGTACCTACAATGAGCAGTTCTTC. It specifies CAWSQGAGTYNEQFF.

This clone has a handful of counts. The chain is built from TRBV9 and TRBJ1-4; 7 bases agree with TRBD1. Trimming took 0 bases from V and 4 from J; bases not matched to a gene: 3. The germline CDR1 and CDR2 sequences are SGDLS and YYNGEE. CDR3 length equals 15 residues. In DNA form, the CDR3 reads TGTGCCAGCAGCGTAGGGGGACAGTTTAATGAAAAACTGTTTTTT. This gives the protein CASSVGGQFNEKLFF.

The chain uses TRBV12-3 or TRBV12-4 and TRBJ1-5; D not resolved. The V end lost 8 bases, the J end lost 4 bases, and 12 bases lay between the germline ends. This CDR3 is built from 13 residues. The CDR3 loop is CASGSSTNQPQHF. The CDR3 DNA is TGTGCCAGCGGCAGTTCTACAAATCAGCCCCAGCATTTT.

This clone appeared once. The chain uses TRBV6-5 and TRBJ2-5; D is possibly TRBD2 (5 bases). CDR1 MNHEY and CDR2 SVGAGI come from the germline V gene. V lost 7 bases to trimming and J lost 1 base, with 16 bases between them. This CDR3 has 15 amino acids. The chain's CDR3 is CASNPRGTFQETQYF. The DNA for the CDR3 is TGTGCCAGCAACCCCCGGGGAACCTTCCAAGAGACCCAGTACTTC.

CDR3 in amino acids: CASSPAYSPLHF. The CDR3 coding sequence is TGTGCCAGCAGCCCGGCCTATTCACCCCTCCACTTT. V and J are TRBV7-9 and TRBJ1-6; no clear D. The germline V and J ends were trimmed by 5 bases and 8 bases, with 7 bases remaining between them. Germline loops: CDR1 SEHNR, CDR2 FQNEAQ (reference sequence). CDR3 length: 12 residues.

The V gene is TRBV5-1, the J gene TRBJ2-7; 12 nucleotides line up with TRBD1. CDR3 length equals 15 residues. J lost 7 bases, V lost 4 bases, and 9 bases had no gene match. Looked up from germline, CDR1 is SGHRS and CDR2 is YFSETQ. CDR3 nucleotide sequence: TGCGCCAGCAGCAACCGGGACAGGGGGCAGCGGGAGCAGTACTTC. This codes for CASSNRDRGQREQYF.